A selection of T cell receptor beta chains follows, all from one sample in a study of shared clonotypes between healthy human individuals. Sequenced by immunoSEQ multiplex PCR; TCRdb stores in-frame clones only, minus some. The table records 640,000 or so clones, approximately 79% of them present only once. Sequencing was performed on memory CD4+ T cells sorted from blood. All receptors derive from a woman in her 30s in good health. Each CDR3 is given with its conserved first and last residue. Fields, in order: CDR3 DNA, CDR3 protein, D gene, J gene, V gene. A D gene is named only where the DNA matches it firmly.

DNA: TGTGCCAGCAGCCCTCTAGCGGGAGTTAAAAATGAGCAGTTCTTC
CDR3: CASSPLAGVKNEQFF
D: TRBD2
J: TRBJ2-1
V: TRBV25-1

DNA: TGTGCCAGCAGTGAATTACGGCCAGGGGCTGGAAACACCATATATTTT
CDR3: CASSELRPGAGNTIYF
D: .
J: TRBJ1-3
V: TRBV2

DNA: TGTGCCAGTAGTCCCGACGGTAGGTACGAGCAGTACTTC
CDR3: CASSPDGRYEQYF
D: .
J: TRBJ2-7
V: TRBV19

DNA: TGTGCCAGCAAGGGGGCAGGGTGGAACACTGAAGCTTTCTTT
CDR3: CASKGAGWNTEAFF
D: TRBD1
J: TRBJ1-1
V: TRBV2

DNA: TGTGCCAGCAGTTACGTGGAGCAGGGAACTGAAGCTTTCTTT
CDR3: CASSYVEQGTEAFF
D: .
J: TRBJ1-1
V: TRBV6-6

DNA: TGCGCCAGCAGCCTTGCAACTAATGAAAAACTGTTTTTT
CDR3: CASSLATNEKLFF
D: .
J: TRBJ1-4
V: TRBV5-1

DNA: TGCGCCAGCACCCGACGGACTAGCGAGGACGAGCAGTACTTC
CDR3: CASTRRTSEDEQYF
D: TRBD2
J: TRBJ2-7
V: TRBV5-1

DNA: TGTGCCAGCAGTTTTCTCTACAGGGCGGGGAAAAACACTGAAGCTTTCTTT
CDR3: CASSFLYRAGKNTEAFF
D: .
J: TRBJ1-1
V: TRBV27

DNA: TGTGCCAGCAGTGGAGTAGGGCACAATGAGCAGTTCTTC
CDR3: CASSGVGHNEQFF
D: .
J: TRBJ2-1
V: TRBV6-1

DNA: TGTGCCAGCCGAGCGGGAGGGCCGCAAGGTACGCAGTATTTT
CDR3: CASRAGGPQGTQYF
D: TRBD2
J: TRBJ2-3
V: TRBV4-2